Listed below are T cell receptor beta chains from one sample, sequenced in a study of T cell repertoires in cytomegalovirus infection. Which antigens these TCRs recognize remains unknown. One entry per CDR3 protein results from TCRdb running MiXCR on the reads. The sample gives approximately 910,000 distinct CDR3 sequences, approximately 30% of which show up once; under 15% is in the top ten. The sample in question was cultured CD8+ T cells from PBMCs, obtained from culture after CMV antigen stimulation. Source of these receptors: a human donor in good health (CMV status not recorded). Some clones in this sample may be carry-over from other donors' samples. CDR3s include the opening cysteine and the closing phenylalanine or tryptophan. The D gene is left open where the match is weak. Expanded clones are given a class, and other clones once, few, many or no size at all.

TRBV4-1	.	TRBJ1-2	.	TGCGCCAGCAGACTGGACAACGATGGCTACACCTTC	CASRLDNDGYTF
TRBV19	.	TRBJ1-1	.	TGTGCCGCTTCGGGGGTGATGAACACTGAAGCTTTCTTT	CAASGVMNTEAFF
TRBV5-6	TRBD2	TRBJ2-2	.	TGTGCCAGCAGCTTGAGCCCTCTAGCGGGGTCGAACACCGGGGAGCTGTTTTTT	CASSLSPLAGSNTGELFF
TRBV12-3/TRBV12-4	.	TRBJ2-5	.	TGTGCCAGCAGTTTAGATACAGGGTTGGAGACCCAGTACTTC	CASSLDTGLETQYF
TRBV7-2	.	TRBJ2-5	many	TGTGCCAGCAGATATGGAGAGACCCAGTACTTC	CASRYGETQYF
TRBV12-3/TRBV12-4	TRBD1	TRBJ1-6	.	TGTGCCAGCAGTTTTATCGTCGGTCAGGGGACAGGGTATTCACCCCTCCACTTT	CASSFIVGQGTGYSPLHF
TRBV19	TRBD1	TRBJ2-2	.	TGTGCCAGTAGGGACAGGGGGCTTCTTGCCGGGGAGCTGTTTTTT	CASRDRGLLAGELFF
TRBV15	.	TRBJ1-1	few	TGTGCCACCAGCAGGATTGGACAGCCTGAAGCTTTCTTT	CATSRIGQPEAFF
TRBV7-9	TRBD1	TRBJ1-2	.	TGTGCCAGCGGCTACAGGGGCCCTAACTATGGCTACACCTTC	CASGYRGPNYGYTF
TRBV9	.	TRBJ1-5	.	TGTGCCAGCAGCGTGGGGGGGGAGCAGCCCCAGCATTTT	CASSVGGEQPQHF
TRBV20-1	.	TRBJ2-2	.	TGCAGTGCTAGAGACACCGGGGAGCTGTTTTTT	CSARDTGELFF
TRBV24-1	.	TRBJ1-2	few	TGTGCCACCAGTGGCACTGGGAAGGGCCTACACTATGGCTACACCTTC	CATSGTGKGLHYGYTF
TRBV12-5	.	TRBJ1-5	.	TGTGCTAGTGGTTTTTCGACAGGCCAAAAAGTTCGGCCCCAGCATTTT	CASGFSTGQKVRPQHF
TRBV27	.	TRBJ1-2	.	TGTGCCAGCAGTTTCAAACGGCATACTAACTATGGCTACACCTTC	CASSFKRHTNYGYTF
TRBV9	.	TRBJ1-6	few	TGTGCCAGCAGCCCTCAAGGACGCTCCCTTCTTTCACCCCTCCACTTT	CASSPQGRSLLSPLHF
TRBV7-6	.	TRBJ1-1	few	TGTGCCAGCAATATGGGACCTGACACTGAAGCTTTCTTT	CASNMGPDTEAFF
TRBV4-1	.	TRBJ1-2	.	TGCGCCAGCAGCCATCCTTCACTGGCCCGGGGGAATGGCTACACCTTC	CASSHPSLARGNGYTF
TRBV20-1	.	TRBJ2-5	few	TGCAGTGCTAGCCTGGGACTTCAAGAGACCCAGTACTTC	CSASLGLQETQYF
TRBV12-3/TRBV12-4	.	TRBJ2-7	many	TGTGCCAGCAGCTTAGAGGGTGCCTACGAGCAGTACTTC	CASSLEGAYEQYF
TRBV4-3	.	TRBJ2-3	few	TGCGCCAGCAGCCAAGGGATCAGCAAGCTTAGCACAGATACGCAGTATTTT	CASSQGISKLSTDTQYF